This T cell receptor (beta chain) was sequenced for a study of T cells in localized non-small cell lung cancer. Of note for this clone: Its antigen remains unknown.

Produced via immunoSEQ multiplex PCR; TCRdb's table is partial and in-frame only. The sample records about 1,800 clones, roughly a fifth being singletons. Findings of the study overall: The highest T cell clonality was in uninvolved adjacent lung, above tumor.

This receptor was obtained from a woman aged 35-75 years with stage I lung adenocarcinoma. Sample: lung tumor tissue, taken before any cancer treatment.

The CDR3 nucleotides are TGTGCCAGCTCTCCTAGCGGGGTAACTAGCACAGATACGCAGTATTTT. Translated: CASSPSGVTSTDTQYF. The rearrangement links TRBV18 to TRBJ2-3; TRBD2 agrees at 9 bases. This CDR3 has 16 residues. From germline, CDR1 is KGHSH and CDR2 LQKENI. The junction had 7 bases not matched to a gene; V was cut back by 6 bases and J by 0 bases.